Given below is one T cell receptor beta chain in context. The data were obtained in a study of cytomegalovirus exposure and HLA in healthy donors. J gave up 0 bases and V 0 bases, and 7 bases lay outside the gene matches. Germline loops: CDR1 MGHRA, CDR2 YSYEKL. The CDR3 loop spans 17 amino acids. Profiled with immunoSEQ multiplex PCR; TCRdb holds only in-frame clones, not every one. This table holds 200,000 to 250,000 clones, around nine tenths found once. The receptor comes from a woman aged 18-29 years in good health and CMV-seropositive. The V call is TRBV4-1, the J call TRBJ1-1; 7 bases align to TRBD1. The sequencing sample was made of PBMCs. CDR3 in amino acids: CASSQEALDRLNTEAFF. CDR3 nucleotides: TGCGCCAGCAGCCAAGAGGCCTTGGACAGGCTGAACACTGAAGCTTTCTTT.